The 27 T cell receptor beta chains below all came from one sample that was sequenced in a study of cytomegalovirus exposure and HLA in healthy donors. Researchers ran the PCR with 60 Vbeta and 13 Jbeta primers. Assay: immunoSEQ multiplex PCR; the TCRdb copy retains only in-frame clones and omits some. The table lists just over 95,000 clones, 78% of them singletons, with about 4% in the top ten. The sequenced sample consisted of PBMCs. Source of these receptors: a woman in her 40s in good health and CMV-seropositive.

This rearrangement joins TRBV5-1 to TRBJ2-5, with TRBD1 identical over 11 bases. V shed 6 bases, J shed 1 base, and the junction held 5 bases outside the gene matches. The CDR3 is made up of 15 amino acids. Germline V gene sequence: CDR1 SGHRS, CDR2 YFSETQ. This CDR3 reads CASTGQGAPQETQYF. The CDR3 DNA is TGCGCCAGCACCGGACAGGGGGCCCCCCAAGAGACCCAGTACTTC.

The V call is TRBV4-1, the J call TRBJ1-2; D is possibly TRBD1 (6 bases). V was clipped by 3 bases and J by 10 bases, with 15 bases between them. Germline-derived CDR1 and CDR2 are MGHRA and YSYEKL. The CDR3 runs to 13 residues. The CDR3: CASSQDSGHDYTF. For the CDR3, the DNA is TGCGCCAGCAGCCAGGATTCGGGACACGACTACACCTTC.

The chain employs TRBV5-1 and TRBJ1-5, with TRBD1 as a possible D gene (5 bases). The CDR3 has 15 amino acids. The germline V gene encodes CDR1 SGHRS and CDR2 YFSETQ. Trimming cost V 2 bases and J 6 bases, with 15 bases left between them. The DNA of the CDR3 is TGCGCCAGCAGCTTACTAGGGACGGAGGGTCAGCCCCAGCATTTT. Translating it yields CASSLLGTEGQPQHF.

This rearrangement joins TRBV6-5 to TRBJ2-1; TRBD1 agrees at 7 bases. Germline values: CDR1 MNHEY, CDR2 SVGAGI. There are 15 residues in the CDR3. J lost 7 bases, V lost 6 bases, and 12 bases had no gene match. CDR3 bases: TGTGCCAGCAGCTCCGACAGGGCCCTCTTTAATGAGCAGTTCTTC. Translated: CASSSDRALFNEQFF.

This clone was seen more than once but under ten times. The chain has TRBV19 and TRBJ1-4; D is perhaps TRBD1 (6 bases). V lost 7 bases and J 7 bases, leaving 16 bases between the germline ends. CDR3 length equals 14 residues. CDR1 and CDR2 (germline): LNHDA, SQIVND (reference sequence). CDR3 nucleotides: TGTGCCAGTAAGGGGGGGCGAAGTGGTGAAAAACTGTTTTTT. It translates to CASKGGRSGEKLFF.

This clone appeared once. This chain uses TRBV4-1 with TRBJ2-1; 12 positions match TRBD1. This CDR3 has 17 amino acids. Trimming cost V 0 bases and J 7 bases; bases outside gene matches: 7. Per the germline V gene, CDR1 is MGHRA and CDR2 is YSYEKL. The CDR3 DNA is TGCGCCAGCAGCCAAGATGGGGGACAGGGGGCTGAAAATGAGCAGTTCTTC. Translation gives CASSQDGGQGAENEQFF.

The chain is built from TRBV5-1 and TRBJ2-7, with 8 bases that match TRBD1. This CDR3 comprises 15 residues. V lost 2 bases, J lost 3 bases, and 7 bases stayed unmatched. The germline V gene encodes CDR1 SGHRS and CDR2 YFSETQ. CDR3 residues: CASSFSGTGIYEQYF. Written as DNA, the CDR3 is TGCGCCAGCAGCTTCTCTGGGACAGGAATCTACGAGCAGTACTTC.

This chain connects TRBV5-1 to TRBJ2-5; D might be TRBD2 (6 bases). This CDR3 has 13 residues. Germline CDR1 and CDR2: SGHRS and YFSETQ. Trimming cost V 4 bases and J 4 bases, with 11 bases left between them. The CDR3 protein is CASSGGFGETQYF. The CDR3 DNA sequence: TGCGCCAGCAGCGGGGGGTTTGGAGAGACCCAGTACTTC.

The chain joins TRBV9 to TRBJ2-7; the match to TRBD2 covers 9 bases. Germline CDR1 is SGDLS and CDR2 is YYNGEE. This CDR3 has 15 amino acids. V lost 4 bases and J lost 2; bases outside the gene matches: 7. The CDR3 sequence: CASSPRASGAYEQYF. The CDR3 nucleotides are TGTGCCAGCAGCCCCCGAGCTAGCGGGGCCTACGAGCAGTACTTC.

The rearrangement links TRBV7-9 to TRBJ1-2, with D possibly being TRBD1 (5 bases). This CDR3 is built from 14 residues. Trimming left V 1 base short and J 8 bases short, with 14 bases between. Germline V gene data show CDR1 as SEHNR and CDR2 as FQNEAQ (reference sequence). This chain's CDR3 is CASSLGGAPRGYTF. CDR3 in DNA: TGTGCCAGCAGCTTAGGCGGGGCCCCTCGGGGCTACACCTTC.

The chain employs TRBV27 and TRBJ2-7; D possibly corresponds to TRBD1 (6 bases). The CDR3 has 14 amino acids. CDR1 and CDR2 (germline): MNHEY, SMNVEV (reference sequence). Trimming took 6 bases from V and 2 from J, leaving 14 bases between them. Written as DNA, the CDR3 is TGTGCCAGCAGAGACAGGCAGCCTCCCTACGAGCAGTACTTC. Translation gives CASRDRQPPYEQYF.

The chain carries TRBV7-6 and TRBJ2-2; 7 nucleotides line up with TRBD2. CDR3 length equals 15 residues. In germline, CDR1 is SGHVS, CDR2 FNYEAQ. V lost 1 base, J lost 3 bases, and 2 bases stayed unmatched. CDR3 sequence (DNA): TGTGCCAGCAGCTTAGAGGGACTACACACCGGGGAGCTGTTTTTT. Translated, it gives CASSLEGLHTGELFF.

The gene calls are TRBV28 and TRBJ1-4; a possible D gene is TRBD1 (5 bases). The germline gives CDR1 MDHEN, CDR2 SYDVKM. This CDR3 has 16 residues. Trimming cost V 3 bases and J 2 bases, with 13 bases left between them. The CDR3 DNA is TGTGCCAGCAGTTTTGAAGGGGCGGGGACTAATGAAAAACTGTTTTTT. Its protein is CASSFEGAGTNEKLFF.

The chain joins TRBV5-4 to TRBJ1-1; 8 bases fit TRBD1. V lost 1 base and J lost 7; bases outside the gene matches: 9. CDR3 length: 15 amino acids. The germline V gene has CDR1 SGHNT and CDR2 YYREEE (reference sequence). CDR3 loop: CASSLTGGFFGEAFF. The DNA of the CDR3 is TGTGCCAGCAGCTTGACAGGGGGGTTCTTTGGTGAAGCTTTCTTT.

This chain uses TRBV7-9 with TRBJ1-2, with D possibly matching TRBD1 (6 bases). V was cut by 6 bases and J by 1 base, with 12 bases left in between. The CDR3 is made up of 14 amino acids. Per germline, CDR1 SEHNR and CDR2 FQNEAQ (reference sequence). The chain's CDR3 is CASRNGQINYGYTF. CDR3 nucleotides: TGTGCCAGCAGAAACGGACAGATTAACTATGGCTACACCTTC.

CDR3 loop: CASTNGRVEAFF. The CDR3 DNA is TGTGCCAGCACTAACGGGAGGGTTGAAGCTTTCTTT. This chain uses TRBV6-6 with TRBJ1-1; D remains unclear. CDR3 length: 12 residues. Germline lookup yields CDR1 MNHNY and CDR2 SVGAGI (reference sequence). The V and J ends lost 7 bases and 7 bases respectively, with 13 bases between them.

The chain combines TRBV11-1 with TRBJ1-1; D is possibly TRBD1 (6 bases). The CDR3 spans 13 residues. Trimming stripped 5 bases from V and 4 bases from J, with 11 bases between. Germline CDR1 is SGHAT and CDR2 is FQDESV (reference sequence). DNA for the CDR3: TGTGCCAGCAGCGGTGGGGGCCCCACTGAAGCTTTCTTT. It encodes CASSGGGPTEAFF.

This sequence joins TRBV7-9 and TRBJ2-5, with TRBD1 matching 7 bases. Germline V lookup: CDR1 SEHNR, CDR2 FQNEAQ (reference sequence). This CDR3 region has 16 residues. Germline trimming cut 1 base from V and 2 bases from J; bases unmatched to any gene: 7. As DNA, the CDR3 is TGTGCCAGCAGCTTAGGGACAGGTCCGGATCAAGAGACCCAGTACTTC. Translation gives CASSLGTGPDQETQYF.

The chain employs TRBV23-1 and TRBJ1-1; D remains unclear. TRBV23-1 is labeled an ORF, and its function is uncertain. The germline V and J ends were trimmed by 1 base and 5 bases, with 17 bases remaining between them. There are 16 residues in the CDR3. CDR3 bases: TGCGCCAGCAGTCAATGGGTTCCGGGAGTGAGGACTGAAGCTTTCTTT. Encoded protein: CASSQWVPGVRTEAFF.

The chain is built from TRBV11-1 and TRBJ2-1, with D possibly matching TRBD2 (6 bases). CDR3 length: 13 amino acids. Trimming stripped 7 bases from V and 5 bases from J, with 12 bases between. The germline CDR1 and CDR2 sequences are SGHAT and FQDESV (reference sequence). In DNA form, the CDR3 reads TGTGCCAGCATCTCCGGAGGGAACAATGAGCAGTTCTTC. This sequence encodes CASISGGNNEQFF.

This chain uses TRBV7-9 with TRBJ2-7; tentatively, D is TRBD2 (6 bases). Germline V lookup: CDR1 SEHNR, CDR2 FQNEAQ (reference sequence). The V end lost 1 base, the J end lost 0 bases, and 7 bases lay between the germline ends. This CDR3 contains 14 residues. CDR3 nucleotides: TGTGCCAGCAGCTTAGGGACTAACTCCTACGAGCAGTACTTC. Its protein is CASSLGTNSYEQYF.

This clone was seen a handful of times. One end of the junction varies from germline; a read error may be responsible. V gene TRBV2 combines with J gene TRBJ2-4; 10 bases align to TRBD2. Looked up from germline, CDR1 is SNHLY and CDR2 is FYNNEI. This CDR3 spans 12 amino acids. CDR3 sequence: CASSGDLAGENF. DNA for the CDR3: TGTGCCAGCAGTGGGGACCTAGCGGGAGAGAACTTC.

The rearrangement uses TRBV6-5 and TRBJ2-7; possible D gene TRBD1, 6 bases. V was clipped by 5 bases and J by 3 bases, with 14 bases between them. The CDR3 runs 14 residues. The V gene's germline CDR1 is MNHEY and CDR2 SVGAGI. CDR3 sequence: CASSENPGDYEQYF. The CDR3 DNA sequence: TGTGCCAGCAGTGAAAATCCAGGGGACTACGAGCAGTACTTC.

This chain uses TRBV11-2 with TRBJ2-1, with 10 bases aligning to TRBD1. With 4 bases clipped from V and 5 bases from J, the junction kept 5 bases outside the gene matches. The CDR3 loop spans 15 amino acids. From germline, CDR1 is SGHAT and CDR2 FQNNGV. The CDR3 nucleotides read TGTGCCAGCAGCTCGCGGGACAGGGGTAACAATGAGCAGTTCTTC. Protein: CASSSRDRGNNEQFF.

This chain connects TRBV6-1 to TRBJ2-3; no clear D. The CDR3 extends over 14 amino acids. V was cut by 1 base and J by 1 base, with 6 bases left in between. Germline CDR1 and CDR2: MNHNS and SASEGT. The CDR3 loop reads CASSEGAGTDTQYF. The CDR3 bases are TGTGCCAGCAGTGAAGGAGCTGGCACAGATACGCAGTATTTT.

The sample holds a few counts of this clone. The gene calls are TRBV7-2 and TRBJ2-1; D possibly corresponds to TRBD2 (5 bases). Germline V gives CDR1 SGHTA, CDR2 FQGNSA. The CDR3 spans 16 residues. Between the trimmed V and J ends, which lost 1 base and 3 bases, there was a span of 13 bases. The CDR3 is CASSLVVGADYNEQFF. In DNA form, the CDR3 reads TGTGCCAGCAGCTTAGTAGTGGGAGCAGACTACAATGAGCAGTTCTTC.

This clone was detected only a few times. V usage is TRBV28 and J usage is TRBJ1-1; D is undetermined. The CDR3 is 13 amino acids. The germline gives CDR1 MDHEN, CDR2 SYDVKM. V was shortened by 6 bases and J by 3 bases, with 11 bases between the two germline ends. This chain's CDR3 is CASSHSWDTEAFF. The CDR3 DNA follows: TGTGCCAGCAGCCATAGCTGGGACACTGAAGCTTTCTTT.